This T cell receptor beta chain emerged from a study of blood T cell repertoires in COVID-19 (dated by TCRdb to the early 2020s). In the study overall: Samples covering the acute and convalescent phases of COVID-19 were provided by collaborators in the United States, Italy and Spain. The material from the prospective study consisted of cDNA or gDNA derived from T cells, B-cell-depleted T cells, or PBMCs. Subjects who had been exposed to COVID-19, were actively infected with it, or had recovered from it provided the deeply sampled blood TCRbeta repertoires that made up the dataset. The repertoires were released in a freely available public database intended as a resource for research on the immune response to SARS-CoV-2. Samples were obtained from the ongoing ImmuneRACE study (first 160 participants) and from about 1,300 subjects provided by 6 global collaborators. Nearly every sample came with metadata listing a de-identified subject ID, COVID-19 status, age in years and sex. Where available, HLA class I and class II types were obtained from metadata supplied by the sample provider rather than from assay-based typing.

The research as a whole found: How much clinical and demographic metadata was included differed by source and by participant, and the metadata was provided uncurated.

Collaborating institutions collected whole blood in K2EDTA tubes following their own protocols. For TCRbeta analysis, collaborators shipped samples as frozen whole blood, isolated PBMCs, or DNA extracted from either of those sample types. CDR1 and CDR2, looked up from the germline V gene (reference sequence), are LGHDT and YNNKEL. The V and J ends are trimmed by 4 bases and 2 bases, leaving 6 bases between them. The CDR3 starts with the cysteine, ends with the phenylalanine, and has 13 residues. The sequence is cut down to CDR3 DNA, 39 bases in frame from base 1. This clone was recorded a few times. Its specific antigen is unknown. Qualities for individual bases were not recorded, and no much larger clone is one base off. TCRbeta CDR3 regions were amplified from genomic DNA using the immunoSEQ Assay, a bias-controlled multiplex PCR. On the authors' methods: The number of nucleated cells in each sample was estimated from the amplification of reference gene primers within the assay. To quantify the absolute abundance of each unique TCRbeta CDR3 rearrangement, sequence reads were collapsed and filtered. For each sample, productive Simpson clonality was calculated as the square root of Simpson's diversity index across productive rearrangements. The table was pulled from immuneACCESS by TCRdb, which kept in-frame rearrangements only. Such tables lose some clones; where checked, under half of the loss comes from unresolved V genes, and the rest has no known cause. The V and J calls and the clone size are those of that table, but D and trimming were determined from the DNA. This sample gives some 170,000 clones in total; approximately 83% of them show up just once. The ten largest make up 9.1% of the sample.

The sample was peripheral blood. The chain links TRBV3-1 (or the pseudogene TRBV3-2) with TRBJ1-5; the D gene assignment is ambiguous. The receptor's source is an elderly woman with active or convalescent COVID-19. Here the CDR3 is given as CASSPTGNQPQHF. The bases read TGTGCCAGCAGCCCCACGGGCAATCAGCCCCAGCATTTT.